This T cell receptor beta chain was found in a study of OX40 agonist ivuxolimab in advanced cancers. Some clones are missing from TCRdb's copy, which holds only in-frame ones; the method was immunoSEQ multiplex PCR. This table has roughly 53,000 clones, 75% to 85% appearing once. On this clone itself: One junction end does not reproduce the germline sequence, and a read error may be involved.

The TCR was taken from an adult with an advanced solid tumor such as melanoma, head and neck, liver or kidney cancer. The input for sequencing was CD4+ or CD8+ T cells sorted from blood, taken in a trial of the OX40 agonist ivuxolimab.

CDR3 in amino acids: CVSSLGDSINNEQFF. CDR3 DNA sequence: TGTGTCAGCAGCTTAGGGGACAGTATAAACAATGAGCAGTTCTTC. This chain joins TRBV11-3 and TRBJ2-1; the match to TRBD1 covers 7 bases. The CDR3 totals 15 residues. Germline CDR1 reads SGHNT; CDR2 reads YENEEA. Combining the CDR3 with reference TRBV11-3 and TRBJ2-1 gives the whole variable domain EAGVVQSPRYKIIEKKQPVAFWCNPISGHNTLYWYLQNLGQGPELLIRYENEEAVDDSQLPKDRFSAERLKGVDSTLKIQPAELGDSAVYLCVSSLGDSINNEQFFGPGTRLTVL.